The rows below give T cell receptor beta chains drawn from one sample of a study of blood T cell repertoires in COVID-19. Sequenced by immunoSEQ multiplex PCR; TCRdb stores in-frame clones only, minus some. The table records about 280,000 clones, roughly 90% of them present only once. Specimen: peripheral blood. The origin of the receptors is a woman aged 25 to 39 with COVID-19, enrolled during active disease. Both conserved end residues are part of each CDR3. The order of the fields is J gene, clone size, V gene, D gene, CDR3 protein, CDR3 DNA. A D gene is named only where the DNA matches it firmly. Rows may omit the clone size; those that give it use once, few, many or a size class.

TRBJ1-2 NA TRBV6-6 TRBD1 CASSSTGDIYGYTF TGTGCCAGCAGTTCCACAGGGGACATCTATGGCTACACCTTC
TRBJ1-5 NA TRBV12-3/TRBV12-4 NA CASRGGDQPQHF TGTGCCAGCAGGGGGGGTGATCAGCCCCAGCATTTT
TRBJ2-2 once TRBV7-3 NA CASSPGRSGGELFF TGTGCCAGCAGCCCCGGTCGGAGTGGCGGGGAGCTGTTTTTT
TRBJ2-7 NA TRBV18 TRBD1 CASSPDRGPTYEQYF TGTGCCAGCTCACCAGACAGGGGACCAACCTACGAGCAGTACTTC
TRBJ2-1 NA TRBV18 TRBD2 CASSPPTSGRAGGEQFF TGTGCCAGCTCACCCCCGACTAGCGGGAGGGCCGGAGGTGAGCAGTTCTTC
TRBJ2-5 NA TRBV6-5 TRBD1 CASRRTGMQETQYF TGTGCCAGCAGGCGGACAGGAATGCAAGAGACCCAGTACTTC
TRBJ2-7 once TRBV5-1 TRBD2 CASSFGTSGTPEQYF TGCGCCAGCAGCTTCGGGACTAGCGGGACCCCCGAGCAGTACTTC
TRBJ2-7 NA TRBV7-2 TRBD1 CASSLVQGATYEQYF TGTGCCAGCAGCTTAGTTCAGGGGGCCACCTACGAGCAGTACTTC
TRBJ2-6 NA TRBV14 NA CASSITDSGANVLTF TGTGCCAGCAGCATTACAGACTCTGGGGCCAACGTCCTGACTTTC
TRBJ2-1 NA TRBV28 TRBD2 CASSFGSGGTYNEQFF TGTGCCAGCAGTTTTGGCAGCGGGGGAACCTACAATGAGCAGTTCTTC
TRBJ2-7 NA TRBV6-5 NA CASTPNSYEQYF TGTGCCAGCACCCCCAACTCCTACGAGCAGTACTTC
TRBJ2-3 NA TRBV4-3 TRBD1 CASSQVAGGVTDTQYF TGCGCCAGCAGCCAAGTCGCAGGGGGAGTCACAGATACGCAGTATTTT
TRBJ2-2 NA TRBV2 TRBD2 CASTGGMNTGELFF TGTGCCAGCACCGGGGGGATGAACACCGGGGAGCTGTTTTTT
TRBJ2-1 NA TRBV5-5 TRBD2 CASTSRGLAGGSYNEQFF TGTGCCAGCACCTCACGGGGACTAGCGGGAGGGTCCTACAATGAGCAGTTCTTC
TRBJ2-1 once TRBV4-1 NA CASSQRDSRGVEQFF TGCGCCAGCAGCCAACGGGACTCCCGAGGGGTCGAGCAGTTCTTC
TRBJ2-3 NA TRBV6-4 NA CASSVQSSTDTQYF TGTGCCAGCAGTGTACAGTCTAGCACAGATACGCAGTATTTT
TRBJ1-5 NA TRBV4-1 NA CASSPNARDSNQPQHF TGCGCCAGCAGCCCGAACGCCCGGGATAGCAATCAGCCCCAGCATTTT
TRBJ2-4 NA TRBV14 TRBD1 CASSHTTGGWNIQYF TGTGCCAGCAGCCACACCACAGGGGGCTGGAACATTCAGTACTTC
TRBJ2-7 NA TRBV6-6 NA CASSYPQSGEQYF TGTGCCAGCAGTTACCCTCAATCAGGCGAGCAGTACTTC
TRBJ2-7 NA TRBV19 NA CASRPRGTSYEQYF TGTGCCAGTAGGCCCAGAGGGACATCCTACGAGCAGTACTTC
TRBJ1-4 NA TRBV3-1/TRBV3-2 NA CASSPHAGVSNEKLFF TGTGCCAGCAGCCCACACGCCGGGGTTTCTAATGAAAAACTGTTTTTT
TRBJ2-2 NA TRBV6-2/TRBV6-3 NA CASSPGLFLGELFF TGTGCCAGCAGTCCAGGACTGTTCTTAGGGGAGCTGTTTTTT
TRBJ1-6 NA TRBV5-6 NA CASSVTTGMLGNSPLHF TGTGCCAGCAGCGTTACCACAGGGATGCTGGGGAATTCACCCCTCCACTTT
TRBJ2-1 NA TRBV11-2 TRBD2 CASSLGTSGSSDEQFF TGTGCCAGCAGCTTAGGGACTAGCGGGAGTAGCGATGAGCAGTTCTTC
TRBJ2-7 NA TRBV29-1 NA CSVVAGNSEQYF TGCAGCGTTGTCGCAGGGAATAGCGAGCAGTACTTC
TRBJ2-7 NA TRBV27 NA CASSLAQSYEQYF TGTGCCAGCAGTTTGGCCCAGTCCTACGAGCAGTACTTC
TRBJ2-1 once TRBV5-1 TRBD2 CASSLSGLATYNEQFF TGCGCCAGCAGCTTGTCGGGACTAGCAACCTACAATGAGCAGTTCTTC
TRBJ1-2 NA TRBV30 TRBD1 CAWSAPTGSGYTF TGTGCCTGGAGTGCCCCGACAGGGTCTGGCTACACCTTC
TRBJ2-7 NA TRBV7-2 TRBD2 CASSLSGLAGSYEQYF TGTGCCAGCAGCTTAAGTGGACTAGCGGGGTCCTACGAGCAGTACTTC
TRBJ2-1 NA TRBV6-6 NA CASSYPRNNEQFF TGTGCCAGCAGTTACCCGAGGAACAATGAGCAGTTCTTC
TRBJ2-3 NA TRBV19 TRBD2 CASSLPFKTSGRRDTQYF TGTGCCAGTAGTCTTCCATTCAAGACTAGCGGGAGAAGAGATACGCAGTATTTT
TRBJ1-6 NA TRBV4-2 TRBD1 CASSLDRVSPLHF TGTGCCAGCAGCCTCGACAGGGTTTCACCCCTCCACTTT
TRBJ2-7 NA TRBV5-6 TRBD2 CASSLKLAANSYEQYF TGTGCCAGCAGCTTGAAACTAGCGGCGAACTCCTACGAGCAGTACTTC
TRBJ2-7 NA TRBV27 TRBD2 CASSLWGGMASYEQYF TGTGCCAGCAGTTTATGGGGAGGGATGGCCTCCTACGAGCAGTACTTC
TRBJ2-2 NA TRBV7-3 TRBD1 CASSLRTGGTGELFF TGTGCCAGCAGCTTAAGGACAGGGGGCACCGGGGAGCTGTTTTTT
TRBJ2-3 NA TRBV5-1 TRBD1 CASSSGTGRTDTQYF TGCGCCAGCAGCTCTGGGACAGGGCGGACAGATACGCAGTATTTT
TRBJ2-5 NA TRBV30 NA CAWSVREETQYF TGTGCCTGGAGTGTACGGGAAGAGACCCAGTACTTC
TRBJ2-7 NA TRBV6-5 NA CASGRGGYGNEQYF TGTGCCAGCGGGAGGGGGGGTTATGGTAACGAGCAGTACTTC
TRBJ1-2 NA TRBV28 NA CASRLTANYGYTF TGTGCCAGCAGACTGACAGCTAACTATGGCTACACCTTC
TRBJ2-5 NA TRBV27 TRBD2 CASRKLNSGRYQETQYF TGTGCCAGCAGGAAACTGAATAGCGGGAGGTACCAAGAGACCCAGTACTTC
TRBJ1-1 once TRBV6-5 NA CASSYIRNTEAFF TGTGCCAGCAGTTACATCAGGAACACTGAAGCTTTCTTT
TRBJ2-1 NA TRBV20-1 NA CSASREAEQFF TGCAGTGCTAGCCGAGAAGCTGAGCAGTTCTTC
TRBJ2-3 few TRBV6-5 TRBD2 CASSPTSGRLDTQYF TGTGCCAGCAGCCCCACTAGCGGGAGGTTAGATACGCAGTATTTT
TRBJ2-3 NA TRBV6-6 NA CASRSGTDTQYF TGTGCCAGCAGGTCGGGAACAGATACGCAGTATTTT
TRBJ2-7 NA TRBV7-2 TRBD2 CASSPRTSSLFEQYF TGTGCCAGCAGCCCCCGGACTAGCTCCTTGTTCGAGCAGTACTTC
TRBJ1-2 once TRBV28 TRBD1 CASSLTVGQGGGYTF TGTGCCAGCAGTTTAACGGTGGGACAGGGGGGTGGCTACACCTTC
TRBJ2-5 NA TRBV7-9 TRBD1 CASSRQGLETQYF TGTGCCAGCAGCCGACAGGGCTTAGAGACCCAGTACTTC
TRBJ2-1 NA TRBV7-9 NA CASSLTSQFF TGTGCCAGCAGCCTAACCTCACAGTTCTTC
TRBJ2-5 NA TRBV9 TRBD2 CASSVTSGRALETQYF TGTGCCAGCAGCGTTACTAGCGGGAGGGCCCTGGAGACCCAGTACTTC
TRBJ2-2 NA TRBV4-2 TRBD2 CASSQEIPSGTMAGELFF TGTGCCAGCAGCCAAGAAATCCCCTCCGGGACTATGGCCGGGGAGCTGTTTTTT
TRBJ1-2 NA TRBV12-1 NA CASSYRQGGYTF TGTGCCAGCAGCTACCGACAGGGCGGCTACACCTTC
TRBJ1-6 few TRBV7-3 TRBD1 CASSLGQGDSPLHF TGTGCCAGCAGCTTGGGGCAGGGGGATTCACCCCTCCACTTT
TRBJ1-2 NA TRBV7-2 NA CASSPQQNYGYTF TGTGCCAGCAGCCCACAGCAGAACTATGGCTACACCTTC
TRBJ2-7 NA TRBV30 TRBD2 CAWSVRTSGRKEQYF TGTGCCTGGAGTGTACGGACTAGCGGGAGAAAGGAGCAGTACTTC